This T cell receptor (beta chain) was captured by sequencing in a study of beta chain features in type 1 diabetes (dated by TCRdb to 2016 to 2019). With respect to the entire study: Mean age, gender distribution, total cell number and subset yield did not differ between patients and healthy donors. Regulatory and stem cell-like memory subsets were obtained from only 8 patients and roughly eight healthy donors, while naive and central memory subsets were obtained from all 30 or so donors. In the study, TCRB repertoires of sorted circulating CD4+ T cell subsets from recently diagnosed type 1 diabetes patients were compared with those of matched healthy donors. A total of 100 million to 110 million sorted cells were examined across all samples, and a strong correlation was observed between cell number per subset and RNA yield. Study-wide findings and limitations: In all four CD4+ subsets, TCRB CDR3 length was moderately but significantly shorter in type 1 diabetes patients. Because cDNA was sequenced instead of genomic DNA, highly expressing activated cells could be over-represented, though the groups showed no difference in activation or CD3 levels. Patients with type 1 diabetes made fewer insertions and deleted more nucleotides at VDJ recombination sites, implying thymic rearrangement abnormalities. Naive, central memory and regulatory TCRB repertoires appeared more similar among patients than among healthy donors. PCR may preferentially amplify shorter templates, but because patient and control samples were amplified and corrected together, any resulting skew would affect both groups equally. Because small numbers of individuals were included in the HLA sub-analyses, any influence of HLA type on TCRB rearrangement was left unresolved.

With regard to this clone: It lacks a known antigen. No qualities accompany the bases; no much larger clone lies one base away.

Per the germline V gene, MNHNS is the CDR1 and SASEGT is the CDR2. From the cysteine up to the phenylalanine, the CDR3 has a length of 15 residues. Left in the record is the CDR3 DNA by itself, 45 bases read in frame from the first base. V is cut back by 8 bases and J by 0 bases, with 7 bases in the junction unmatched. The High Capacity cDNA Reverse Transcription Kit was used to reverse transcribe all of the isolated RNA, meaning that expressed TCRB transcripts were what got sequenced. Deep immunoSEQ sequencing was performed on naive, central memory and regulatory T cell samples, with an average of about 3.6 million total reads per sample. Sorted cells were lysed in RLT buffer and RNA was extracted with DNase-treated RNeasy Micro or Mini kits, depending on cell number. Each cell subset was processed on its own to prevent cross-contamination, while patient and healthy donor samples were processed together. The immunoSEQ multiplex PCR was used to amplify TCRB sequences from cDNA, generating 87-bp fragments that spanned the CDR3 region. Amplicons were sequenced on the Illumina HiSeq platform. From the authors' description of their analysis: Synthetic template baselines were used to correct PCR bias computationally, reads within Hamming distance 2 were collapsed, and singletons that could not be merged were discarded. Reads were aligned to IMGT to assign V, D and J genes, CDR3 length, and insertions or deletions at six rearrangement sites. Within each subset, clonotype counts were normalized to the number of sorted cells before true diversity and Gini coefficients were calculated with the tcR R package. The overlap coefficient, calculated on TCRB nucleotide sequences, was used to quantify repertoire sharing. Out-of-frame TCRB sequences from naive cells were analyzed as a proxy for the pre-selection repertoire. In TCRdb, the immuneACCESS table is reduced to in-frame sequences with V and J assigned. These tables do not hold every clone; where another copy was compared, an unresolved V gene accounts for under half, and the others remain unexplained. That table is the source of V, J and clone size, and D and trimming were worked out from the DNA. The table for this sample lists about 360,000 clones; roughly 12% of them were counted only once. The top ten hold about 0.017% of the sample.

A single peripheral blood draw of approximately 110 mL on average was collected from each donor into heparinised tubes. A BD FACSAria II and a panel including CD45RO, CCR7, CD25, CD127, CD95 and CD27 were used to sort naive, central memory, regulatory and stem cell-like memory CD4+ T cells. All sorted populations exceeded 95% purity. PBMCs were isolated immediately by Lymphoprep density gradient centrifugation and stained directly without culture. So that batch effects would be minimized, each experiment stained and sorted samples in pairs, pairing one healthy donor with one patient. The sample consisted of naive CD4+ T cells from blood. The sample's cell subset or site, from its label and the paper: true naive CD4+ T cells. The sequence is built from TRBV6-1 and TRBJ2-3, and 8 junction bases match TRBD2. The sequence derives from a man between 18 and 29 years old in good health. For the CDR3, the sequence is CASGTERGSTDTQYF. The sequenced DNA is TGTGCCAGCGGTACGGAGCGGGGGAGCACAGATACGCAGTATTTT.